These 9 T cell receptor beta chains came from one sample sequenced in a study of identical twins. TCRdb redid the calling of the 5' RACE reads with MiXCR, one entry per CDR3 protein. This sample yields some 560,000 distinct CDR3 sequences, of which approximately 10% are seen a single time; 3% belongs to the top ten. The same sample was also used in a study of yellow fever vaccine responses in identical twins.

Sequenced: PBMCs. Every receptor here comes from a woman aged 18 to 35 in good health.

There are a few counts of this clonotype. The J gene is TRBJ2-7, the V gene TRBV10-1; 10 nucleotides line up with TRBD1. Germline V CDR1 and CDR2: WNHNN, SYGVQD (reference sequence). V trimming: 0 bases; J trimming: 3 bases; junction bases outside the gene matches: 2. The CDR3 sequence is 15 residues long. The CDR3 region is CASSESWDRGYEQYF. The CDR3 DNA reads TGCGCCAGCAGTGAGTCCTGGGACAGGGGCTACGAGCAGTACTTC.

This clonotype occurred many times. The V call is TRBV9, the J call TRBJ2-2; 7 bases fit TRBD1. There are 15 residues in the CDR3. Germline-derived CDR1 and CDR2 are SGDLS and YYNGEE. J lost 4 bases, V lost 0 bases, and 3 bases had no gene match. CDR3: CASSVAPGGTGELFF. CDR3 in DNA: TGTGCCAGCAGCGTAGCCCCAGGGGGCACCGGGGAGCTGTTTTTT.

There are many counts of this clonotype. V and J are TRBV6-2 or TRBV6-3 and TRBJ2-7, with D perhaps matching TRBD1 (6 bases). This CDR3 comprises 12 residues. V was shortened by 10 bases and J by 5 bases, with 15 bases between the two germline ends. Per the germline V gene, CDR1 is MNHEY and CDR2 is SVGEGT. The CDR3 nucleotides are TGTGCCATATGGGGGCGGATGAACGAGCAGTACTTC. It codes for CAIWGRMNEQYF.

The sample holds a few counts of this clonotype. The chain carries TRBV7-9 and TRBJ2-7; D is ambiguous. The V end lost 1 base, the J end lost 5 bases, and 12 bases lay between the germline ends. Germline-derived CDR1 and CDR2 are SEHNR and FQNEAQ (reference sequence). This CDR3 is 14 amino acids long. CDR3: CASSLDILFDEQYF. In DNA, the CDR3 is TGTGCCAGCAGCTTAGACATCCTCTTCGACGAGCAGTACTTC.

This clonotype has at least ten counts. This rearrangement joins TRBV12-3 or TRBV12-4 to TRBJ1-1; D perhaps matches TRBD1 (6 bases). This CDR3 has 11 amino acids. V lost 7 bases, J lost 11 bases, and 14 bases lay in between. The CDR3 here is CASKALGAAFF. CDR3 nucleotides: TGTGCCAGCAAAGCCTTGGGGGCGGCTTTCTTT.

The chain employs TRBV7-2 and TRBJ2-7; 10 positions agree with TRBD2. V was clipped by 3 bases and J by 1 base; unmatched bases: 9. The CDR3 sequence is 17 residues long. CDR1 SGHTA and CDR2 FQGNSA come from the germline V gene. The DNA of the CDR3 is TGTGCCAGCAGCTTGGCGCTAGCGGGAGTAGGGTCCTACGAGCAGTACTTC. It encodes CASSLALAGVGSYEQYF.

V usage is TRBV3-1 and J usage is TRBJ2-7, with no clear D. CDR3 size: 13 residues. With 0 bases removed from V and 4 bases from J, the gap between germline ends came to 7 bases. The germline CDR1 and CDR2 sequences are LGHDT and YNNKEL (reference sequence). The CDR3 coding sequence is TGTGCCAGCAGCCAAGATCTTCTTTACGAGCAGTACTTC. Its protein product is CASSQDLLYEQYF.

This clonotype occurred many times. The chain combines TRBV5-1 with TRBJ1-2; TRBD1 aligns across 9 bases. The CDR3 is made up of 14 amino acids. After removal of 2 bases from V and 6 bases from J, the junction contained 5 bases not matched to a gene. From germline, CDR1 is SGHRS and CDR2 YFSETQ. The CDR3, as DNA: TGCGCCAGCAGCTTACAGGGGGCGCAGAATGGCTACACCTTC. This codes for CASSLQGAQNGYTF.

This clonotype showed up many times. The chain is built from TRBV12-3 or TRBV12-4 and TRBJ2-1; D assignment may be TRBD1 or TRBD2 (6 bases each). V was shortened by 5 bases and J by 8 bases, with 19 bases between the two germline ends. The CDR3 contains 15 residues. The CDR3 region has the DNA TGTGCCAGCAGTCCGGGGACTGGAGGACAGCATGAGCAGTTCTTC. Its protein is CASSPGTGGQHEQFF.